Below, 28 T cell receptor beta chains from the same sample are listed, as sequenced in a study of T cell responses to AZD1222 COVID-19 vaccine. TCRdb's table, derived via immunoSEQ multiplex PCR, lists solely in-frame clones and lacks some. The sample comprises approximately 150,000 clones, approximately 85% of which are singletons, and around 5% rests with the top ten. The source material was peripheral blood, sampled 28 days after the second dose of the MenACWY control vaccine. These receptors were collected from an adult who received the MenACWY meningococcal vaccine as a control.

The CDR3 DNA reads TGTGCCAGCAGCTTTAAAGGACTAGCGGGTCCAGATACGCAGTATTTT. It specifies CASSFKGLAGPDTQYF. The gene calls are TRBV5-4 and TRBJ2-3, with 11 bases matching TRBD2. The germline CDR1 and CDR2 sequences are SGHNT and YYREEE (reference sequence). V trimming: 2 bases; J trimming: 4 bases; junction bases outside the gene matches: 6. The CDR3 totals 16 residues.

V and J are TRBV5-1 and TRBJ2-2, with D possibly matching TRBD2 (6 bases). The CDR3 sequence is 16 residues long. Germline V gene lookup returns CDR1 SGHRS and CDR2 YFSETQ. The V and J ends lost 8 bases and 4 bases respectively, with 21 bases between them. The CDR3 sequence is CASTDWRASLTGELFF. DNA for the CDR3: TGCGCCAGTACCGATTGGAGGGCCTCACTCACCGGGGAGCTGTTTTTT.

This clone was detected once. The chain employs TRBV28 and TRBJ1-1, with D unresolved. Between the trimmed V and J ends, which lost 7 bases and 0 bases, there was a span of 3 bases. Germline lookup yields CDR1 MDHEN and CDR2 SYDVKM. The CDR3 is 11 amino acids. The CDR3 sequence is CASKLNTEAFF. The CDR3 nucleotides read TGTGCCAGCAAGTTGAACACTGAAGCTTTCTTT.

V and J are TRBV6-5 and TRBJ1-6; D not certain. Trimming took off 6 bases at V and 0 bases at J, with 6 bases between the two ends. There are 14 residues in the CDR3. Per the germline V gene, CDR1 is MNHEY and CDR2 is SVGAGI. The CDR3: CASRRSSYNSPLHF. The DNA of the CDR3 is TGTGCCAGCAGGAGGAGCTCCTATAATTCACCCCTCCACTTT.

V and J are TRBV5-1 and TRBJ2-5; 7 bases are a match to TRBD1. The V segment lost 4 bases and the J segment 1 base; nucleotides outside the gene matches: 7. The CDR3 has 15 amino acids. CDR1 is SGHRS and CDR2 is YFSETQ in the germline V gene. In DNA form, the CDR3 reads TGCGCCAGCAGCGTAGGGACAGCCGCCCAAGAGACCCAGTACTTC. Translated, it gives CASSVGTAAQETQYF.

A few counts support this clone. The chain couples TRBV7-9 to TRBJ1-4; D is unresolved. This CDR3 comprises 13 residues. Per the germline V gene, CDR1 is SEHNR and CDR2 is FQNEAQ (reference sequence). Trimming removed 3 bases from V and 6 bases from J, with 8 bases in between. CDR3 amino acids: CASSLYSYEKLFF. The CDR3 DNA sequence: TGTGCCAGCAGCTTGTATAGTTATGAAAAACTGTTTTTT.

The rearrangement links TRBV11-3 to TRBJ2-7; perhaps TRBD1 as D (6 bases). This CDR3 is built from 16 residues. Germline CDR1 reads SGHNT; CDR2 reads YENEEA. V lost 4 bases to trimming and J lost 2 bases, with 18 bases between them. The CDR3 DNA follows: TGTGCCAGCAGCTCCCACAGGGCGCGCACGACCTACGAGCAGTACTTC. It codes for CASSSHRARTTYEQYF.

The chain is built from TRBV19 and TRBJ2-4; 8 bases align to TRBD1. Germline CDR1 is LNHDA and CDR2 is SQIVND (reference sequence). The V segment lost 7 bases and the J segment 5 bases; nucleotides outside the gene matches: 4. CDR3 length: 13 amino acids. The CDR3 sequence: CASTDRAQNIQYF. The DNA of the CDR3 is TGTGCCAGTACGGACAGGGCCCAAAACATTCAGTACTTC.

The rearrangement uses TRBV15 and TRBJ2-1; possibly TRBD2 for D (6 bases). This CDR3 has 15 residues. The germline CDR1 and CDR2 sequences are LNHNV and YYDKDF (reference sequence). V was clipped by 0 bases and J by 6 bases, with 12 bases between them. The CDR3 loop is CATSRDLGGINEQFF. CDR3 DNA sequence: TGTGCCACCAGCAGAGATCTGGGGGGTATCAATGAGCAGTTCTTC.

The chain carries TRBV21-1 and TRBJ1-2; TRBD1 is the table's D call and was not checked against the DNA. TRBV21-1 is listed as a pseudogene. This CDR3 spans 15 amino acids. The CDR3 DNA sequence: TGTGCCAGCAGCAAAGTACACAGGCGCCGGTATGGCTACACCTTC. Encoded protein: CASSKVHRRRYGYTF.

The V and J genes are TRBV28 and TRBJ1-5, with D uncertain. This CDR3 is 12 amino acids long. From germline, CDR1 is MDHEN and CDR2 SYDVKM. V lost 5 bases and J 6 bases, leaving 8 bases between the germline ends. CDR3: CASSPKGQPQHF. The CDR3 DNA reads as TGTGCCAGCAGTCCCAAGGGTCAGCCCCAGCATTTT.

The chain couples TRBV28 to TRBJ2-7; 11 positions agree with TRBD2. The germline V gene encodes CDR1 MDHEN and CDR2 SYDVKM. The junction had 4 bases not matched to a gene; V was cut back by 5 bases and J by 1 base. There are 15 residues in the CDR3. The CDR3, as DNA: TGTGCCAGCAGTCCGTTAGCGGGAGGGTCCTACGAGCAGTACTTC. Residues: CASSPLAGGSYEQYF.

J is TRBJ1-4 and V is TRBV29-1; D is unresolved. Per germline, CDR1 SQVTM and CDR2 ANQGSEA. The CDR3 is 11 residues long. In DNA, the CDR3 is TGCAGTGTCCTCCGGAGTGAAAAACTGTTTTTT. Translation: CSVLRSEKLFF.

In this sample, this clone turned up a few times. This rearrangement joins TRBV28 to TRBJ2-3, with D possibly TRBD2 on 5 matching bases. The CDR3 contains 12 residues. V lost 9 bases to trimming and J lost 6 bases, with 13 bases between them. Germline CDR1 and CDR2: MDHEN and SYDVKM. The CDR3 sequence: CASTLRGDTQYF. For the CDR3, the DNA is TGTGCCAGTACACTTCGAGGGGATACGCAGTATTTT.

V is TRBV5-6 and J is TRBJ1-1; D not certain. Germline CDR1 reads SGHDT; CDR2 reads YYEEEE. This CDR3 is built from 14 residues. The ends were cut back, 0 bases at V and 4 bases at J, with 10 bases in the middle. The CDR3 bases are TGTGCCAGCAGCTTGGTTAATCGAGGCACTGAAGCTTTCTTT. Translation: CASSLVNRGTEAFF. The full variable domain, completed using reference TRBV5-6 and TRBJ1-1, is DAGVTQSPTHLIKTRGQQVTLRCSPKSGHDTVSWYQQALGQGPQFIFQYYEEEERQRGNFPDRFSGHQFPNYSSELNVNALLLGDSALYLCASSLVNRGTEAFFGQGTRLTVV.

The chain links TRBV7-9 to TRBJ2-7, with 9 bases fitting TRBD1. The V segment lost 5 bases and the J segment 2 bases; nucleotides outside the gene matches: 7. In germline, CDR1 is SEHNR, CDR2 FQNEAQ (reference sequence). This CDR3 is 15 amino acids long. CDR3 loop: CASSPLGTGTYEQYF. The CDR3 nucleotides read TGTGCCAGCAGCCCATTAGGGACAGGGACCTACGAGCAGTACTTC.

This chain joins TRBV4-2 and TRBJ1-5; 10 bases are shared with TRBD1. V lost 5 bases, J lost 0 bases, and 7 bases stayed unmatched. The CDR3 extends over 17 amino acids. Germline V lookup: CDR1 LGHNA, CDR2 YNFKEQ. This CDR3 is CASSFRQGASSNQPQHF. Written as DNA, the CDR3 is TGTGCCAGCAGCTTTCGACAGGGGGCTTCTAGCAATCAGCCCCAGCATTTT.

The genes are TRBV3-1 (or the pseudogene TRBV3-2) and TRBJ2-3, with D uncertain. Looked up from germline, CDR1 is LGHDT and CDR2 is YNNKEL (reference sequence). CDR3 size: 16 residues. V was pared by 3 bases and J by 1 base, with 14 bases between. CDR3 bases: TGTGCCAGCAGCCACGGTACCATCGGGCGCACAGATACGCAGTATTTT. Protein product: CASSHGTIGRTDTQYF.

As concerns this clone: The junction differs from germline at one of its ends, possibly a read error. The V and J genes are TRBV4-1 and TRBJ2-7; TRBD2 matches at 8 bases. Looked up from germline, CDR1 is MGHRA and CDR2 is YSYEKL. The CDR3 is 17 amino acids. The CDR3 loop reads CASSEELTSGLSYEQYF. The CDR3 DNA reads as TGCGCCAGCAGCGAAGAATTAACTAGCGGTCTTAGCTACGAGCAGTACTTC.

CDR3 DNA sequence: TGTGCCACCGGGAGGGCTGCGAACACCGGGGAGCTGTTTTTT. Amino acid sequence: CATGRAANTGELFF. The chain carries TRBV9 and TRBJ2-2, with 8 bases identical to TRBD2. Per germline, CDR1 SGDLS and CDR2 YYNGEE. This CDR3 has 14 residues. The V gene end was trimmed by 9 bases and the J gene end by 0 bases; junction bases not matched to a gene: 4.

This clone has a handful of counts. The J gene is TRBJ2-5, the V gene TRBV5-5; no clear D gene. The CDR3 has 16 amino acids. V shed 6 bases and J shed 4 bases, with 22 bases lying between them. Per germline, CDR1 SGHKS and CDR2 YYEKEE (reference sequence). The CDR3 loop reads CASTQGLLTRGETQYF. DNA of the CDR3: TGTGCCAGCACCCAAGGCCTCCTAACCCGAGGAGAGACCCAGTACTTC.

The rearrangement joins TRBV5-6 to TRBJ1-1; D is perhaps TRBD1 (6 bases). There are 18 residues in the CDR3. The V end was cut by 2 bases, the J end by 2 bases, with 22 bases between. Germline V lookup: CDR1 SGHDT, CDR2 YYEEEE. Here the CDR3 DNA reads TGTGCCAGCAGCTTTAAGGCCGGGACGGGGGCCTTTAACACTGAAGCTTTCTTT. This sequence encodes CASSFKAGTGAFNTEAFF.

The V gene is TRBV5-4, the J gene TRBJ2-2; TRBD2 might be the D (5 bases). This CDR3 contains 15 residues. CDR1 SGHNT and CDR2 YYREEE come from the germline V gene (reference sequence). V gave up 0 bases and J gave up 1 base, with 7 bases separating them. This CDR3 reads CASSLGGRNTGELFF. In DNA, the CDR3 is TGTGCCAGCAGCTTGGGTGGGAGGAACACCGGGGAGCTGTTTTTT. Together with reference TRBV5-4 and TRBJ2-2, the CDR3 gives the full variable domain: ETGVTQSPTHLIKTRGQQVTLRCSSQSGHNTVSWYQQALGQGPQFIFQYYREEENGRGNFPPRFSGLQFPNYSSELNVNALELDDSALYLCASSLGGRNTGELFFGEGSRLTVL.

The chain couples TRBV5-4 to TRBJ1-1; D not resolved. The CDR3 extends over 13 amino acids. Germline V gene sequence: CDR1 SGHNT, CDR2 YYREEE (reference sequence). Deletions cut 0 bases from V and 1 base from J, with 4 bases between. CDR3 region: CASSLDRNTEAFF. As DNA, the CDR3 is TGTGCCAGCAGCTTGGACAGGAACACTGAAGCTTTCTTT.

The V call is TRBV7-9, the J call TRBJ2-7, with 8 bases identical to TRBD2. V shed 5 bases, J shed 2 bases, and the junction held 8 bases outside the gene matches. CDR1 and CDR2 from the germline V gene are SEHNR and FQNEAQ (reference sequence). The length of the CDR3 is 15 residues. The CDR3 DNA is TGTGCCAGCAGCAGCGGACTAGCTTATCCCTACGAGCAGTACTTC. It codes for CASSSGLAYPYEQYF. Full variable domain (rest looked up from reference TRBV7-9 and TRBJ2-7): DTGVSQNPRHKITKRGQNVTFRCDPISEHNRLYWYRQTLGQGPEFLTYFQNEAQLEKSRLLSDRFSAERPKGSFSTLEIQRTEQGDSAMYLCASSSGLAYPYEQYFGPGTRLTVT.

This chain uses TRBV2 with TRBJ1-1; D remains ambiguous. Trimming cost V 6 bases and J 1 base, with 9 bases left between them. The germline gives CDR1 SNHLY, CDR2 FYNNEI. The CDR3 spans 13 residues. As DNA, the CDR3 is TGTGCCAGCAGAGCCGAGGGGAACACTGAAGCTTTCTTT. Its translation: CASRAEGNTEAFF. The whole variable domain, filled in from reference TRBV2 and TRBJ1-1, reads EPEVTQTPSHQVTQMGQEVILRCVPISNHLYFYWYRQILGQKVEFLVSFYNNEISEKSEIFDDQFSVERPDGSNFTLKIRSTKLEDSAMYFCASRAEGNTEAFFGQGTRLTVV.

The CDR3 loop reads CASTNRGAPETQYF. CDR3 sequence (DNA): TGCGCCAGCACCAACAGGGGGGCGCCCGAGACCCAGTACTTC. The chain employs TRBV23-1 and TRBJ2-5; 8 positions agree with TRBD1. TRBV23-1 belongs to the ORF category, with a function that is uncertain. V trimming: 7 bases; J trimming: 5 bases; junction bases outside the gene matches: 9. This CDR3 comprises 14 residues.

The CDR3: CASTPGRTDTQYF. Here the CDR3 DNA reads TGTGCCAGCACCCCAGGGCGGACAGATACGCAGTATTTT. The chain links TRBV6-6 to TRBJ2-3; the D gene is possibly TRBD1 (5 bases). CDR3 length: 13 amino acids. V was clipped by 7 bases and J by 3 bases, with 11 bases between them. CDR1 is MNHNY, CDR2 SVGAGI, per germline (reference sequence).